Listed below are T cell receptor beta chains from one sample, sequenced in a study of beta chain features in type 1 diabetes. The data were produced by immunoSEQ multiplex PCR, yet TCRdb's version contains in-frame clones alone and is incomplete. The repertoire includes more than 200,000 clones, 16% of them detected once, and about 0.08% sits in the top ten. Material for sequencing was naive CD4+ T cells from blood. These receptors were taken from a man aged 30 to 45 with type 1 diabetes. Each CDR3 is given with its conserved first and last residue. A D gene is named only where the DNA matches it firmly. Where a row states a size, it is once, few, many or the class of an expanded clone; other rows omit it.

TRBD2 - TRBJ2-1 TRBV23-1 TGCGCCAGCAGTCAAGGGCTAGCGGGGTACAATGAGCAGTTCTTC CASSQGLAGYNEQFF
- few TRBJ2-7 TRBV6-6 TGTGCCAGCAGTTACTCAGGGGCTATCTCCTACGAGCAGTACTTC CASSYSGAISYEQYF
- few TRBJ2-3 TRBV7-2 TGTGCCAGCAGCTTAGTTGGAGGCGGGCCAGATACGCAGTATTTT CASSLVGGGPDTQYF
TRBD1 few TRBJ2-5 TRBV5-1 TGCGCCAGCAGTACACGGGACAGGCCGCCGGAGACCCAGTACTTC CASSTRDRPPETQYF
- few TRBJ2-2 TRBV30 TGTGCCTGGAGTCTCAGGGCTGCCGGGGAGCTGTTTTTT CAWSLRAAGELFF
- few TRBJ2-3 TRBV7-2 TGTGCCAGCAGCCGGACGGCAAACACAGATACGCAGTATTTT CASSRTANTDTQYF
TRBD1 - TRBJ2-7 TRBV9 TGTGCCAGCAGCGTAGCTTGGGACAGAACCTACGAGCAGTACTTC CASSVAWDRTYEQYF
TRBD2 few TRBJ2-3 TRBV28 TGTGCCAGCAGTTCGCTAGCGGGAGGGACAGATACGCAGTATTTT CASSSLAGGTDTQYF
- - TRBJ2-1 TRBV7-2 TGTGCCAGCAGCTTACAAAATGAGCAGTTCTTC CASSLQNEQFF
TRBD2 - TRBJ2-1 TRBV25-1 TGTGCCAGCAGTCAACCGGGACTAGCGTACTACAATGAGCAGTTCTTC CASSQPGLAYYNEQFF
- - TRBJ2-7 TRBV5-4 TGTGCCAGCAGCTCAGGGGTAAGCTCCTACGAGCAGTACTTC CASSSGVSSYEQYF
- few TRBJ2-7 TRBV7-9 TGTGCCAGCAGCTTAGGCAGGGGTTTCAGCGAGCAGTACTTC CASSLGRGFSEQYF
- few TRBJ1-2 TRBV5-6 TGTGCCAGCAGCCCGGACCGTACGGTTAACTATGGCTACACCTTC CASSPDRTVNYGYTF
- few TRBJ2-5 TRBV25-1 TGTGCCAGCAGTGAGGCGTTGGAGACCCAGTACTTC CASSEALETQYF
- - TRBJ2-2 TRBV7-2 TGTGCCAGCAGCTTATTTAGATACACCGGGGAGCTGTTTTTT CASSLFRYTGELFF
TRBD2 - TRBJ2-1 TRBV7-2 TGTGCCAGCAGCCAGGGACTAGCGGGACGTCACACGTTCTTC CASSQGLAGRHTFF
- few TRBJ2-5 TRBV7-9 TGTGCCAGCATGATTACGGAGTACCAAGAGACCCAGTACTTC CASMITEYQETQYF
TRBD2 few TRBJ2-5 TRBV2 TGTGCCAGCAGTGAAAGCCCGGGACTAGCGGGCTTCCTCGTCGGAGAGACCCAGTACTTC CASSESPGLAGFLVGETQYF
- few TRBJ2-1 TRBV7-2 TGTGCCAGCAGCTTGTTCCCCGGGGAGCAGTTCTTC CASSLFPGEQFF
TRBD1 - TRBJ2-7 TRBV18 TGTGCCAGCTCACCTTCCGGGACAGGGCTCTACGAGCAGTACTTC CASSPSGTGLYEQYF
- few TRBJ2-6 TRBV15 TGTGCCACCAGGGAGGGGCACTCTGGGGCCAACGTCCTGACTTTC CATREGHSGANVLTF
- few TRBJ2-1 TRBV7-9 TGTGCCAGCAACTCTGACGGAGGGGGTGAGCAGTTCTTC CASNSDGGGEQFF
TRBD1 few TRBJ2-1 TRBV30 TGTGCAAAGAGGGGGACAGGGAAAAATGAGCAGTTCTTC CAKRGTGKNEQFF
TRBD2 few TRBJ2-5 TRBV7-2 TGTGCCAGCAGCTTCGGACTAGCGGGAGGGCAAGAGACCCAGTACTTC CASSFGLAGGQETQYF
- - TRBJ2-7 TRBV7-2 TGTGCCAGCAGCTTTTCACAGGCGGTATACGAGCAGTACTTC CASSFSQAVYEQYF
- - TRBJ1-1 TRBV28 TGTGCCAGCAGCACAATTCAGCTTGAAGCTTTCTTT CASSTIQLEAFF
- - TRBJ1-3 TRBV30 TGTGCCTGGAGCGGAGGTGGAAACACCATATATTTT CAWSGGGNTIYF
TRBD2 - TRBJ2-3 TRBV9 TGTGCCAGCAGCGTAGGACTAGCTGCCGATACGCAGTATTTT CASSVGLAADTQYF
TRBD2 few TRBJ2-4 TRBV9 TGTGCCAGCAGCGTAGCTAGCGGAGCCAAAAACATTCAGTACTTC CASSVASGAKNIQYF
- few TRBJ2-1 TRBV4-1 TGCGCCAGCAGCCAAGGGGACACCAACAATGAGCAGTTCTTC CASSQGDTNNEQFF
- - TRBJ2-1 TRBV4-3 TGCGCCAGCAGCCAAGAGTACAGGGTGCCCTCGGATGAGCAGTTCTTC CASSQEYRVPSDEQFF
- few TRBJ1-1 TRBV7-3 TGTGCCAGCAGCTTAACAAGTAACACTGAAGCTTTCTTT CASSLTSNTEAFF
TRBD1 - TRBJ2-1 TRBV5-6 TGTGCCAGCAGCCTGGGACAGGCTGGGAATGAGCAGTTCTTC CASSLGQAGNEQFF
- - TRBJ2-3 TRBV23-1 TGCGCCAGCAGTCATCCGGGTCGCTCTCCAGATACGCAGTATTTT CASSHPGRSPDTQYF
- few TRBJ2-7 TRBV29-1 TGCAGCGTAGCCCGGGACTCTGCCTCCTACGAGCAGTACTTC CSVARDSASYEQYF
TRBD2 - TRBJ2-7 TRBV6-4 TGTGCCAGCAGTGACTCTCCAAGTGCGGGAGGCTCCGAGCAGTACTTC CASSDSPSAGGSEQYF
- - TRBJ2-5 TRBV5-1 TGCGCCAGCAACCCGAGCCAGGTCCAAGAGACCCAGTACTTC CASNPSQVQETQYF
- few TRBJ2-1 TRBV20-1 TGCAGTGCTAGTGCCATAAATGAGCAGTTCTTC CSASAINEQFF
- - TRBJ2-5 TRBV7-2 TGTGCCAGCAGCTCCAATTATGGGGGAGAGACCCAGTACTTC CASSSNYGGETQYF
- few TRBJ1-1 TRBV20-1 TGCAGTGCCTTTTCGACCGAAGCTTTCTTT CSAFSTEAFF
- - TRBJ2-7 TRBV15 TGTGCCACCAGCAGAGACACAGGCTACGAGCAGTACTTC CATSRDTGYEQYF
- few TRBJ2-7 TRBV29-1 TGCAGCGTTGGTGGCCAGTTTTCCTACGAGCAGTACTTC CSVGGQFSYEQYF
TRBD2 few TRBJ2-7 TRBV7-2 TGTGCCAGCAGCTTACTAGCGGGAAACTACGAGCAGTACTTC CASSLLAGNYEQYF
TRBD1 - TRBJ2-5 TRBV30 TGTGCCTGGACCGGACAGGGGTTGACATCAGAGACCCAGTACTTC CAWTGQGLTSETQYF
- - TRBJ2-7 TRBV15 TGTGCCACCAGCAGAGATCGGGTCGGTCACTACGAGCAGTACTTC CATSRDRVGHYEQYF
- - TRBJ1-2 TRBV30 TGTGCCTGGAACCCCCTGCTTAACTATGGCTACACCTTC CAWNPLLNYGYTF